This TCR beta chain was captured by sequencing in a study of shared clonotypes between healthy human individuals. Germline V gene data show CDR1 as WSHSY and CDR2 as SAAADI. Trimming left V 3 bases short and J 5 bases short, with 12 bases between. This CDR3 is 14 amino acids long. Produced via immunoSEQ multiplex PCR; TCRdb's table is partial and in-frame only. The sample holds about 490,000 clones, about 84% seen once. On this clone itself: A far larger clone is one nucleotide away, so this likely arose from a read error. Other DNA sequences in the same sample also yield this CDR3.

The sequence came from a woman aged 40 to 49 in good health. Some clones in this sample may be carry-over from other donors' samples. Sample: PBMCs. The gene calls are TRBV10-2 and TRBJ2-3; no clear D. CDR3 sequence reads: CASSETGVGDTQYF. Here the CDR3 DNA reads TGCGCCAGCAGTGAAACTGGAGTTGGAGATACGCAGTATTTT.